This entry features one TCR beta chain sequence. The data were taken from a study of patients and donors after allogeneic stem cell transplantation. CDR1 and CDR2 (germline): MDHEN, SYDVKM. Trimming pared 5 bases from V and 5 bases from J, leaving 9 bases between. The CDR3 runs 12 residues. TCRdb re-analysed the RT-PCR reads in MiXCR, keeping a single row per CDR3 protein. The sample comprises about 40,000 distinct CDR3 sequences, roughly 30% of which are singletons, and 72% rests with the top ten. The specimen sequenced was blood, either unsorted or a sorted T cell fraction (not recorded which). This clonotype originated in a human donor who was either an allogeneic HSCT recipient or a stem cell or donor lymphocyte infusion donor (not recorded which). It is not recorded whose cells these are; they may come from a transplant donor. The genes are TRBV28 and TRBJ1-2; D remains unclear. CDR3 residues: CASSPGSYGYTF. Written as DNA, the CDR3 is TGTGCCAGCAGTCCTGGGTCGTATGGCTACACCTTC.